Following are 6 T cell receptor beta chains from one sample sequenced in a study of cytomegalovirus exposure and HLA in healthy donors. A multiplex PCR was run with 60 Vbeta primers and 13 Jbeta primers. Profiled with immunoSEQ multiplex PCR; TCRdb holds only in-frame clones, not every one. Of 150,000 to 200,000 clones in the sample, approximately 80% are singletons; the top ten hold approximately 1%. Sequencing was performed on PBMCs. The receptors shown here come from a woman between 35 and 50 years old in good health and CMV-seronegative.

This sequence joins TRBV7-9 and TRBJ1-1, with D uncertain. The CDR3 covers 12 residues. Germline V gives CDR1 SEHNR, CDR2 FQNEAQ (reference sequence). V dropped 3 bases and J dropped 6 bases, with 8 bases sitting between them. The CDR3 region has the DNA TGTGCCAGCAGCTTTTTGGGAGCTGAAGCTTTCTTT. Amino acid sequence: CASSFLGAEAFF.

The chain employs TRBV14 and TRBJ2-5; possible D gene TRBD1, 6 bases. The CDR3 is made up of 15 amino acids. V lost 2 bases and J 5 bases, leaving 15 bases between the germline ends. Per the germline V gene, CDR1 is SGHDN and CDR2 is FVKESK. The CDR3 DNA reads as TGTGCCAGCAGCCAAAGGACAGCCCTTGGGGAGACCCAGTACTTC. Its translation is CASSQRTALGETQYF.

DNA for the CDR3: TGTGCCAGCAGCTTAGACGGGAGAGGTAACATTCAGTACTTC. The encoded protein is CASSLDGRGNIQYF. V is TRBV7-2 and J is TRBJ2-4; tentatively, D is TRBD2 (6 bases). From germline, CDR1 is SGHTA and CDR2 FQGNSA. The germline V and J ends were trimmed by 1 base and 7 bases, with 11 bases remaining between them. The CDR3 is 14 residues long.

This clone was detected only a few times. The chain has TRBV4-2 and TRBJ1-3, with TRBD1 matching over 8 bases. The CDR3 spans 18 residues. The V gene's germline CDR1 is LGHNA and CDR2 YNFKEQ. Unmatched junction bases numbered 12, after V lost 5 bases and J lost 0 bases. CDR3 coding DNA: TGTGCCAGCAGCTTGAATTCCCTACAGGGGGGCTCTGGAAACACCATATATTTT. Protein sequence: CASSLNSLQGGSGNTIYF.

CDR3 in DNA: TGTGCCAGCAGGGATCCAGGGCGGGGGCAGCTGTTTTTT. Its protein product is CASRDPGRGQLFF. The rearrangement links TRBV11-2 to TRBJ2-2, with a tentative D call TRBD2 (7 bases). The V and J ends lost 6 bases and 12 bases respectively, with 17 bases between them. Germline V gene lookup returns CDR1 SGHAT and CDR2 FQNNGV. This CDR3 comprises 13 residues.

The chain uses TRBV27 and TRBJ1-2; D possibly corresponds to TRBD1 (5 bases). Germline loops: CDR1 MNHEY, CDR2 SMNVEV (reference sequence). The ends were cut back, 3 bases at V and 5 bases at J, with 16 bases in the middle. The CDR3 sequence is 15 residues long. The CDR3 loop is CASSFNRIGAYGYTF. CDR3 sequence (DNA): TGTGCCAGCAGTTTCAACAGGATCGGAGCGTATGGCTACACCTTC.